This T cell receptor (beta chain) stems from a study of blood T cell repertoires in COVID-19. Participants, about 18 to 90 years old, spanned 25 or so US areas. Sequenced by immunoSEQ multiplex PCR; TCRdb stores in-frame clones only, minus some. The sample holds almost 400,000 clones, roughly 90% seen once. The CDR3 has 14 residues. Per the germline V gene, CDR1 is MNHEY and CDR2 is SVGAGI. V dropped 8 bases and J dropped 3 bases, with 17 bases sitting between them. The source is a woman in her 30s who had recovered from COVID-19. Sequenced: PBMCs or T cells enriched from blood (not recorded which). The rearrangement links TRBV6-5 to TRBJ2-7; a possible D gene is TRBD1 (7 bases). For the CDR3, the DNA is TGTGCCAGCGGGGGGACCGGGACAGACTACGAGCAGTACTTC. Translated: CASGGTGTDYEQYF.